The 17 T cell receptor beta chains given below trace back to one sample, sequenced in a study of CXCR3-negative and CXCR3-positive naive CD8 T cells. Overall study results and limits: CXCR3-expressing naive cells carried TRB CDR3s more hydrophobic than those of CXCR3-negative naive cells.

These receptors have no known antigen. The TRB cDNA libraries were prepared by 5' RACE with UMI labels. TCRdb re-called the 5' RACE reads and shows each CDR3 protein once, DNA omitted. This table holds some 150,000 distinct CDR3 sequences. The sequenced sample consisted of naive CXCR3+ CD8+ T cells from blood. This sample's subset: CD45RO-CCR7+CD27+CD95- naive CD8+ T cells expressing CXCR3 (TNR3+). The receptors derive from a human donor in good health. Some clones in this sample may be carry-over from other donors' samples.

J is TRBJ2-5 and V is TRBV5-5. CDR3 length: 13 amino acids. Germline loops: CDR1 SGHKS, CDR2 YYEKEE (reference sequence). CDR3 loop: CASSFLGQETQYF.

The chain links TRBV4-1 to TRBJ2-3. Germline CDR1 MGHRA, CDR2 YSYEKL. The CDR3 totals 17 residues. The chain's CDR3 is CASSQDSASVSTDTQYF.

The chain uses TRBV6-6 and TRBJ2-7; TCRdb outputs TRBD1, but without DNA this stays unchecked. CDR3 length equals 15 residues. The germline CDR1 and CDR2 sequences are MNHNY and SVGAGI (reference sequence). The CDR3 is CASSDQGETTYEQYF.

The rearrangement joins TRBV30 to TRBJ2-1. The CDR3 is made up of 13 amino acids. Germline-derived CDR1 and CDR2 are GTSNPN and SVGIG (reference sequence). This CDR3 reads CAWSVYSPKEQFF.

The chain is built from TRBV29-1 and TRBJ2-1; TCRdb outputs TRBD2, but without DNA this stays unchecked. Germline V CDR1 and CDR2: SQVTM, ANQGSEA. The CDR3 is made up of 16 amino acids. CDR3 protein: CSVEDFGTSSYNEQFF.

The rearrangement links TRBV7-6 to TRBJ2-7. The CDR3 has 16 residues. Germline CDR1 is SGHVS and CDR2 is FNYEAQ. The CDR3 protein is CASSLESAYSYHEQYF.

The chain joins TRBV21-1 to TRBJ2-3; TCRdb outputs TRBD1, but without DNA this stays unchecked. TRBV21-1 is classified as a pseudogene. The CDR3 loop spans 17 amino acids. This CDR3 is CASPNRGRQEGTDTQYF.

The chain carries TRBV7-9 and TRBJ2-3. Germline V gene data show CDR1 as SEHNR and CDR2 as FQNEAQ (reference sequence). CDR3 size: 14 residues. The CDR3 protein is CASSLGTGPDTQYF.

The CDR3 sequence is CASSQGGPNYGYTF. This chain joins TRBV4-2 and TRBJ1-2. CDR1 LGHNA and CDR2 YNFKEQ come from the germline V gene. The CDR3 covers 14 residues.

V gene TRBV12-3 or TRBV12-4 combines with J gene TRBJ2-7; TCRdb proposes TRBD1, but this gene call is untestable without DNA. This CDR3 has 14 residues. The CDR3 sequence: CASSPTQTGYEQYF.

The V and J genes are TRBV2 and TRBJ2-7; the D call of TRBD1 rests on TCRdb alone, since no DNA is present to check it. Germline CDR1 is SNHLY and CDR2 is FYNNEI. The CDR3 sequence is 15 residues long. The CDR3 protein is CASLTPGGTSYEQYF.

V and J are TRBV25-1 and TRBJ1-2. Germline V gene sequence: CDR1 MGHDK, CDR2 SYGVNS. The CDR3 totals 11 residues. The CDR3 reads CASRDLYGYTF.

The genes are TRBV5-5 and TRBJ1-2; TCRdb outputs TRBD1, but without DNA this stays unchecked. There are 14 residues in the CDR3. Germline CDR1 and CDR2: SGHKS and YYEKEE (reference sequence). Here the CDR3 reads CASSWTGPNYGYTF.

The rearrangement links TRBV29-1 to TRBJ2-2. The CDR3 contains 13 residues. Germline loops: CDR1 SQVTM, CDR2 ANQGSEA. CDR3 amino acids: CSVELQEPGELFF.

The chain has TRBV6-5 and TRBJ2-7; the D call from TCRdb, TRBD1, cannot be confirmed without DNA. Germline V gene sequence: CDR1 MNHEY, CDR2 SVGAGI. The CDR3 is 13 residues long. CDR3 residues: CANSSGQFYEQYF.

The chain combines TRBV28 with TRBJ2-1; as DNA is missing, the TRBD2 call by TCRdb cannot be tested. The CDR3 is 15 amino acids. Germline V CDR1 and CDR2: MDHEN, SYDVKM. The chain's CDR3 is CASSPRPSRLGEQFF.

The chain joins TRBV11-3 to TRBJ2-3; TCRdb proposes TRBD2, but this gene call is untestable without DNA. Germline lookup yields CDR1 SGHNT and CDR2 YENEEA. CDR3 size: 17 residues. CDR3 in amino acids: CASSLGSYSGSTVTQYF.